The 26 T cell receptor beta chains presented below share a single source sample, sequenced in a study of Ad26.COV2.S vaccination and SARS-CoV-2 variants. Treatment: 19 received Ad26.COV2.S at low or high dose, single or two shots; several received placebo; per-sample allocation not given. Collection of the samples took place on day 63 after the first injection of vaccine or placebo. Using immunoSEQ multiplex PCR, the repertoire was profiled, and TCRdb retains in-frame clones only, with some absent. The sample has roughly 460,000 clones; about 88% are singletons. Source: peripheral blood, taken in a trial of Ad26.COV2.S vaccine versus placebo. The receptors come from a person aged 18-65 years who received the Ad26.COV2.S COVID-19 vaccine or a placebo.

Turning to this clone: The sample has other DNA sequences that encode this CDR3 too. The V and J genes are TRBV7-2 and TRBJ2-7; D could derive from TRBD1 or TRBD2 (5 bases each). This CDR3 comprises 14 residues. Germline CDR1 reads SGHTA; CDR2 reads FQGNSA. Trimming left V 5 bases short and J 2 bases short, with 13 bases between. CDR3 nucleotides: TGTGCCAGCAGCCCTCGCCAGGGAGCCTACGAGCAGTACTTC. It encodes CASSPRQGAYEQYF. Based on the CDR3 plus reference TRBV7-2 and TRBJ2-7, the full variable domain is GAGVSQSPSNKVTEKGKDVELRCDPISGHTALYWYRQSLGQGLEFLIYFQGNSAPDKSGLPSDRFSAERTGGSVSTLTIQRTQQEDSAVYLCASSPRQGAYEQYFGPGTRLTVT.

This rearrangement joins TRBV7-9 to TRBJ2-1; the D gene is possibly TRBD1 (5 bases). Looked up from germline, CDR1 is SEHNR and CDR2 is FQNEAQ (reference sequence). Trimming shortened V by 5 bases and J by 0 bases, and 11 bases separated the two germline ends. This CDR3 region has 15 residues. The CDR3: CASSQTASSYNEQFF. In DNA form, the CDR3 reads TGTGCCAGCAGCCAGACAGCAAGCTCCTACAATGAGCAGTTCTTC.

The chain couples TRBV2 to TRBJ1-5; a weak D match, TRBD1 (5 bases). The CDR3 sequence is 14 residues long. Deletions cut 9 bases from V and 1 base from J, with 13 bases between. Germline V gene sequence: CDR1 SNHLY, CDR2 FYNNEI. CDR3 nucleotides: TGTGCCAGAGGGACGGGTAGGAGCAATCAGCCCCAGCATTTT. This gives the protein CARGTGRSNQPQHF. The variable domain in full, with the rest retrieved from reference TRBV2 and TRBJ1-5, is EPEVTQTPSHQVTQMGQEVILRCVPISNHLYFYWYRQILGQKVEFLVSFYNNEISEKSEIFDDQFSVERPDGSNFTLKIRSTKLEDSAMYFCARGTGRSNQPQHFGDGTRLSIL.

This clone appeared a single time. This sequence joins TRBV7-9 and TRBJ1-2; tentatively, D is TRBD1 (6 bases). The CDR3 has 14 residues. Germline loops: CDR1 SEHNR, CDR2 FQNEAQ (reference sequence). The ends were cut back, 4 bases at V and 5 bases at J, with 14 bases in the middle. The CDR3 nucleotides are TGTGCCAGCAGCTCAACAGGGAATATGTATGGCTACACCTTC. It is translated as CASSSTGNMYGYTF.

The J gene is TRBJ1-2, the V gene TRBV23-1; D is unclear. TRBV23-1 is an ORF; its function is uncertain. This CDR3 is 12 amino acids long. Between the trimmed V and J ends, which lost 3 bases and 6 bases, there was a span of 8 bases. Here the CDR3 DNA reads TGCGCCAGCAGTCAGGTAACACATGGCTACACCTTC. Translation gives CASSQVTHGYTF.

The chain recombines TRBV7-8 with TRBJ2-7; 7 positions match TRBD1. From germline, CDR1 is SGHVS and CDR2 FQNEAQ. The CDR3 consists of 15 residues. J gave up 3 bases and V 1 base, and 6 bases lay outside the gene matches. In DNA, the CDR3 is TGTGCCAGCAGCTTAGTAACAGGGGTAATCTACGAGCAGTACTTC. This encodes CASSLVTGVIYEQYF.

This chain's CDR3 is CASSVWGQGQETQYF. DNA for the CDR3: TGTGCCAGCAGCGTTTGGGGACAGGGCCAAGAGACCCAGTACTTC. This sequence joins TRBV9 and TRBJ2-5; 9 nucleotides match TRBD1. The germline V gene encodes CDR1 SGDLS and CDR2 YYNGEE. The CDR3 runs 15 residues. The junction had 3 bases not matched to a gene; V was cut back by 2 bases and J by 1 base.

The chain has TRBV5-1 and TRBJ2-7; D gene uncertain. V dropped 0 bases and J dropped 4 bases, with 11 bases sitting between them. The CDR3 sequence is 14 residues long. The V gene's germline CDR1 is SGHRS and CDR2 YFSETQ. The CDR3: CASSLASRAYEQYF. CDR3 nucleotide sequence: TGCGCCAGCAGCTTGGCCTCTAGGGCATACGAGCAGTACTTC.

Worth noting for this clone: Other DNA sequences within the sample encode an identical CDR3. J is TRBJ2-5 and V is TRBV28; D uncertain. The V gene's germline CDR1 is MDHEN and CDR2 SYDVKM. Trimming left V 6 bases short and J 0 bases short, with 2 bases between. The CDR3 runs to 11 residues. CDR3 DNA: TGTGCCAGCAGGTACCAAGAGACCCAGTACTTC. It is translated as CASRYQETQYF.

The chain employs TRBV6-5 and TRBJ2-1; no clear D. CDR1 MNHEY and CDR2 SVGAGI come from the germline V gene. V was trimmed by 2 bases and J by 8 bases, leaving 13 bases between them. The CDR3 spans 14 residues. The chain's CDR3 is CASSYAYAEDEQFF. DNA of the CDR3: TGTGCCAGCAGTTACGCTTACGCTGAGGATGAGCAGTTCTTC.

The chain links TRBV20-1 to TRBJ1-1; 8 positions match TRBD1. The ends lost 4 bases at V and 10 bases at J; junction bases unmatched: 5. The germline gives CDR1 DFQATT, CDR2 SNEGSKA (reference sequence). The CDR3 has 11 amino acids. The CDR3 region is CSATRTGRAFF. The CDR3 DNA reads as TGCAGTGCTACAAGGACAGGGAGAGCTTTCTTT.

V is TRBV6-5 and J is TRBJ1-2; no firm D call. Per germline, CDR1 MNHEY and CDR2 SVGAGI. The V end lost 0 bases, the J end lost 0 bases, and 11 bases lay between the germline ends. CDR3 length equals 16 residues. CDR3 amino acids: CASSYSSASSNYGYTF. Written as DNA, the CDR3 is TGTGCCAGCAGTTACTCGAGCGCGTCATCTAACTATGGCTACACCTTC.

The genes are TRBV6-6 and TRBJ2-7; 7 nucleotides agree with TRBD1. Germline CDR1 reads MNHNY; CDR2 reads SVGAGI (reference sequence). The ends lost 8 bases at V and 0 bases at J; junction bases unmatched: 4. The CDR3 has 13 amino acids. The CDR3 DNA sequence: TGTGCCAGCCTCGGACAGGCCTCCTACGAGCAGTACTTC. This encodes CASLGQASYEQYF.

The chain carries TRBV11-2 and TRBJ2-5; 9 nucleotides agree with TRBD1. Germline assignment: CDR1 SGHAT and CDR2 FQNNGV. V lost 6 bases and J lost 5; bases outside the gene matches: 4. The CDR3 spans 13 residues. As DNA, the CDR3 is TGTGCCAGCAGGGACAGGGGTGGGGAGACCCAGTACTTC. This sequence encodes CASRDRGGETQYF.

This clone has a handful of counts. J is TRBJ1-2 and V is TRBV7-9; D is ambiguous. The germline CDR1 and CDR2 sequences are SEHNR and FQNEAQ (reference sequence). The CDR3 runs to 12 residues. The germline V and J ends were trimmed by 1 base and 8 bases, with 8 bases remaining between them. CDR3 amino acids: CASSLEVGGYTF. The CDR3 coding sequence is TGTGCCAGCAGCTTAGAAGTGGGAGGCTACACCTTC.

The V call is TRBV27, the J call TRBJ2-1; 9 nucleotides line up with TRBD1. Germline CDR1 reads MNHEY; CDR2 reads SMNVEV (reference sequence). This CDR3 spans 14 amino acids. V trimming: 6 bases; J trimming: 8 bases; junction bases outside the gene matches: 8. CDR3 DNA: TGTGCCAGCAGGGTACAGGGGGCAGGGGATGAGCAGTTCTTC. Translating it yields CASRVQGAGDEQFF.

The chain combines TRBV6-6 with TRBJ2-5, with 8 bases aligning to TRBD1. The J segment lost 1 base and the V segment lost 5 bases, leaving 3 bases of the junction unmatched. Germline values: CDR1 MNHNY, CDR2 SVGAGI (reference sequence). This CDR3 has 14 residues. This CDR3 is CASSPTGVQETQYF. The DNA of the CDR3 is TGTGCCAGCAGTCCGACAGGGGTCCAAGAGACCCAGTACTTC.

The chain is built from TRBV7-6 and TRBJ2-2, with TRBD2 as a possible D gene (5 bases). This CDR3 contains 14 residues. Germline CDR1 is SGHVS and CDR2 is FNYEAQ. V lost 3 bases, J lost 2 bases, and 7 bases lay in between. The CDR3 DNA reads as TGTGCCAGCAGCTTTGGACTTAACACCGGGGAGCTGTTTTTT. This translates into CASSFGLNTGELFF.

The DNA for the CDR3 is TGTGCCAGCTCACCACCGGTGGCCCAAGAGACCCAGTACTTC. This encodes CASSPPVAQETQYF. The chain uses TRBV18 and TRBJ2-5; D is ambiguous. Germline V CDR1 and CDR2: KGHSH, LQKENI. Trimming took off 0 bases at V and 1 base at J, with 6 bases between the two ends. The CDR3 covers 14 residues.

V usage is TRBV19 and J usage is TRBJ2-1; the D is unclear. From germline, CDR1 is LNHDA and CDR2 SQIVND (reference sequence). V lost 2 bases to trimming and J lost 5 bases, with 13 bases between them. This CDR3 has 15 amino acids. CDR3 in amino acids: CASSIQSLINNEQFF. In DNA, the CDR3 is TGTGCCAGTAGTATACAGAGTTTAATTAACAATGAGCAGTTCTTC.

This chain joins TRBV28 and TRBJ1-2; D might be TRBD1 (5 bases). Trimming took off 5 bases at V and 10 bases at J, with 20 bases between the two ends. CDR3 size: 14 residues. The germline CDR1 and CDR2 sequences are MDHEN and SYDVKM. The CDR3 loop is CASSPAGTVFYYTF. CDR3 DNA sequence: TGTGCCAGCAGTCCGGCCGGGACCGTTTTTTACTACACCTTC.

The CDR3 is CASSPSRDVEQYF. The CDR3 bases are TGTGCCAGCTCACCAAGCAGGGACGTCGAGCAGTACTTC. This sequence joins TRBV18 and TRBJ2-7; D possibly uses TRBD1 or TRBD2 (5 bases each). This CDR3 comprises 13 residues. Germline CDR1 is KGHSH and CDR2 is LQKENI. The V gene lost 2 bases and the J gene lost 6 bases, with 11 bases spanning the gap.

The chain couples TRBV5-8 to TRBJ2-1; a possible D gene is TRBD2 (7 bases). Per the germline V gene, CDR1 is SGHTS and CDR2 is YDEGEE. The V gene lost 4 bases and the J gene lost 2 bases, with 10 bases spanning the gap. The CDR3 is 14 amino acids. CDR3 sequence: CASSSGTTYNEQFF. CDR3 DNA sequence: TGTGCCAGCAGCAGCGGGACAACCTACAATGAGCAGTTCTTC.

The J gene is TRBJ1-2, the V gene TRBV6-6, with D unclear. The CDR3 totals 13 residues. Between the trimmed V and J ends, which lost 2 bases and 6 bases, there was a span of 10 bases. Germline V lookup: CDR1 MNHNY, CDR2 SVGAGI (reference sequence). The CDR3 reads CASSYSGQDGYTF. CDR3 coding DNA: TGTGCCAGCAGTTACAGCGGGCAGGATGGCTACACCTTC.

The chain uses TRBV18 and TRBJ2-1; no clear D gene. CDR1 and CDR2 (germline): KGHSH, LQKENI. This CDR3 spans 13 amino acids. The V end was cut by 2 bases, the J end by 7 bases, with 9 bases between. CDR3 DNA sequence: TGTGCCAGCTCACCAAGCAACGGGAATGAGCAGTTCTTC. Amino acid sequence: CASSPSNGNEQFF.

This chain connects TRBV28 to TRBJ2-2; 10 nucleotides agree with TRBD1. The CDR3 runs to 16 residues. V lost 1 base to trimming and J lost 4 bases; unmatched junction nucleotides: 3. Germline V lookup: CDR1 MDHEN, CDR2 SYDVKM. CDR3 region: CASSLYGDRGTGELFF. The CDR3 bases are TGTGCCAGCAGTTTATACGGGGACAGGGGCACCGGGGAGCTGTTTTTT.